The present entry profiles one TCR beta chain with its context. The CDR3 extends over 15 amino acids. CDR1 and CDR2 (germline): LGHNA, YNFKEQ. The J segment lost 8 bases and the V segment lost 3 bases, leaving 5 bases of the junction unmatched. Primers included in the PCR were 60 Vbeta and 13 Jbeta primers. TCRdb's table, derived via immunoSEQ multiplex PCR, lists solely in-frame clones and lacks some. Of about 150,000 clones in the sample, around 73% were seen once. This sample stems from a study of cytomegalovirus exposure and HLA in healthy donors. Sequencing input: PBMCs. V gene TRBV4-2 combines with J gene TRBJ2-1; TRBD2 aligns across 12 bases. The sequence came from a male donor in good health and CMV-seronegative. The CDR3 DNA sequence: TGTGCCAGCAGCCATGCTAGCGGGGGGGCCGATGAGCAGTTCTTC. Its translation is CASSHASGGADEQFF.